The next 12 T cell receptor beta chains were all read from a single sample in a study of spatial heterogeneity in lung cancer. Time point of the sample: blood at routine non-recurrence follow-up after resection. TCRdb analysed the 5' RACE reads with MiXCR anew, one entry per CDR3 protein. The data contain nearly 95,000 distinct CDR3 sequences, 19% of them singletons. The sample in question was PBMCs, obtained at follow-up. These receptors came from a male donor with early-stage non-small cell lung cancer.

This clonotype was seen repeatedly, ten times or more. V gene TRBV7-9 combines with J gene TRBJ1-1; D is uncertain. The V end was cut by 5 bases, the J end by 3 bases, with 13 bases between. This CDR3 has 14 amino acids. Per the germline V gene, CDR1 is SEHNR and CDR2 is FQNEAQ (reference sequence). CDR3 in DNA: TGTGCCAGCAGCCCTCGGTGGGAGGACACTGAAGCTTTCTTT. This sequence encodes CASSPRWEDTEAFF.

The genes are TRBV10-2 and TRBJ1-5; no firm D call. The V gene lost 2 bases and the J gene lost 5 bases, with 7 bases spanning the gap. The CDR3 sequence is 13 residues long. The germline CDR1 and CDR2 sequences are WSHSY and SAAADI. CDR3 coding DNA: TGCGCCAGCAGTGAGATGCGAGATCAGCCCCAGCATTTT. This sequence encodes CASSEMRDQPQHF.

The chain joins TRBV29-1 to TRBJ2-5, with D possibly being TRBD2 (5 bases). From germline, CDR1 is SQVTM and CDR2 ANQGSEA. The CDR3 length is 12 residues. V was clipped by 3 bases and J by 5 bases, with 10 bases between them. The CDR3 loop is CSVDRGRETQYF. In DNA form, the CDR3 reads TGCAGCGTTGACCGGGGTAGGGAGACCCAGTACTTC.

This clonotype occurred a few times. This chain links TRBV10-3 with TRBJ2-1; D is unresolved. In germline, CDR1 is ENHRY, CDR2 SYGVKD. Trimming shortened V by 3 bases and J by 2 bases, and 11 bases separated the two germline ends. The CDR3 has 15 residues. The DNA of the CDR3 is TGTGCCATCAGTGATAGGACCACGGCCTACAATGAGCAGTTCTTC. Its protein product is CAISDRTTAYNEQFF.

The chain employs TRBV20-1 and TRBJ2-7; D not resolved. Trimming shortened V by 5 bases and J by 2 bases, and 16 bases separated the two germline ends. The CDR3 runs 14 residues. Germline assignment: CDR1 DFQATT and CDR2 SNEGSKA (reference sequence). This CDR3 reads CSAGSGSGAYEQYF. CDR3 bases: TGCAGTGCTGGTTCGGGTAGTGGCGCCTACGAGCAGTACTTC.

V usage is TRBV19 and J usage is TRBJ2-7, with 7 bases fitting TRBD2. The V gene end was trimmed by 6 bases and the J gene end by 2 bases; junction bases not matched to a gene: 4. Germline loops: CDR1 LNHDA, CDR2 SQIVND (reference sequence). The CDR3 consists of 13 residues. CDR3 in amino acids: CASRPSGPYEQYF. The CDR3 DNA is TGTGCCAGTAGGCCTAGCGGACCCTACGAGCAGTACTTC.

The chain combines TRBV19 with TRBJ1-1; D remains ambiguous. Germline V gene data show CDR1 as LNHDA and CDR2 as SQIVND (reference sequence). Trimming took off 5 bases at V and 5 bases at J, with 12 bases between the two ends. The CDR3 length is 13 residues. The CDR3 DNA sequence: TGTGCCAGTAGTGCACGGGAAGGGACTGAAGCTTTCTTT. It codes for CASSAREGTEAFF.

This clonotype came up a few times. Here the CDR3 DNA reads TGCGCCAGCAGCCCGATTCAGGGAAGGAACTACGAGCAGTACTTC. Translated, it gives CASSPIQGRNYEQYF. The chain is built from TRBV5-1 and TRBJ2-7, with D possibly matching TRBD1 (5 bases). Germline CDR1 reads SGHRS; CDR2 reads YFSETQ. The length of the CDR3 is 15 residues. Trimming left V 4 bases short and J 3 bases short, with 17 bases between.

The chain carries TRBV20-1 and TRBJ2-1, with 8 bases that match TRBD2. Germline V gene sequence: CDR1 DFQATT, CDR2 SNEGSKA (reference sequence). Germline trimming cut 3 bases from V and 9 bases from J; bases unmatched to any gene: 10. This CDR3 comprises 14 residues. The DNA of the CDR3 is TGCAGTGCTAGTTCCCCCGGACTAGCCAGTGAGCAGTTCTTC. Encoded protein: CSASSPGLASEQFF.

This clonotype has only a few counts. The chain links TRBV5-1 to TRBJ1-6; weak D call: TRBD1 (5 bases). The V end was cut by 4 bases, the J end by 8 bases, with 13 bases between. In germline, CDR1 is SGHRS, CDR2 YFSETQ. The CDR3 has 14 residues. The CDR3 sequence: CASSAQGVDSPLHF. Here the CDR3 DNA reads TGCGCCAGCAGCGCCCAGGGTGTAGATTCACCCCTCCACTTT.

Of note for this clonotype: One end of the junction fails to match germline, which may point to a read error. The chain employs TRBV7-9 and TRBJ2-5; D not resolved. This CDR3 spans 12 amino acids. Per germline, CDR1 SEHNR and CDR2 FQNEAQ (reference sequence). CDR3 coding DNA: TGTGCCAGCAGCTTAGCTGTGGAGATCCAGTACTTC. As protein: CASSLAVEIQYF.

The chain has TRBV20-1 and TRBJ1-4; 8 nucleotides match TRBD1. The CDR3 spans 14 residues. The germline V gene has CDR1 DFQATT and CDR2 SNEGSKA (reference sequence). V gave up 6 bases and J gave up 8 bases; unmatched junction bases: 11. Written as DNA, the CDR3 is TGCAGTGCAACCCCGACAGGGGTCGCGGAAAAACTGTTTTTT. Its translation: CSATPTGVAEKLFF.